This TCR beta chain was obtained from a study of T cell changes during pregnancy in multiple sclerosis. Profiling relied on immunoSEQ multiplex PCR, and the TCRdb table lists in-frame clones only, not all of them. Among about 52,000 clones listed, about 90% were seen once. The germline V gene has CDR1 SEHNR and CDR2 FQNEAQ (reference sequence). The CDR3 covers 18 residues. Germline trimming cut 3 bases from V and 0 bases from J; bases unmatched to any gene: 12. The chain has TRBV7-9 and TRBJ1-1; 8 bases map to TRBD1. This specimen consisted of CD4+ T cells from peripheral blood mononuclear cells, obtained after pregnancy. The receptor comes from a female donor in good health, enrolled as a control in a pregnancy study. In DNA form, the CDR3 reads TGTGCCAGCAGCTTGGTCCGGACAGGGCTGAGGATGAACACTGAAGCTTTCTTT. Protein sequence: CASSLVRTGLRMNTEAFF.